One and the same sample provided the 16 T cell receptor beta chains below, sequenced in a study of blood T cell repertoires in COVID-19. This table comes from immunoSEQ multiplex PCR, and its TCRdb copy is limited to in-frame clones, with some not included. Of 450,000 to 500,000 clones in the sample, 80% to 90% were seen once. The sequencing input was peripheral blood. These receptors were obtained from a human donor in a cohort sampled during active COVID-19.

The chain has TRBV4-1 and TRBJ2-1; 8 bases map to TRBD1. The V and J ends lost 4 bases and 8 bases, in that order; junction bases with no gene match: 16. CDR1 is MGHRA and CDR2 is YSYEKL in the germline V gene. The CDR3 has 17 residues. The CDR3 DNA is TGCGCCAGCAGCCGTAACGTAGGACAGGGTCTTCTCGATGAGCAGTTCTTC. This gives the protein CASSRNVGQGLLDEQFF.

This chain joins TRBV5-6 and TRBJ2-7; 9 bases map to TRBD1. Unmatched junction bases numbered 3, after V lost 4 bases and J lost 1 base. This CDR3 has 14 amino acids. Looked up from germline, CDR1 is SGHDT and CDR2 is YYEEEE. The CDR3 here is CASSRDRASYEQYF. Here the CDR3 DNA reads TGTGCCAGCAGCCGGGACAGGGCTTCCTACGAGCAGTACTTC.

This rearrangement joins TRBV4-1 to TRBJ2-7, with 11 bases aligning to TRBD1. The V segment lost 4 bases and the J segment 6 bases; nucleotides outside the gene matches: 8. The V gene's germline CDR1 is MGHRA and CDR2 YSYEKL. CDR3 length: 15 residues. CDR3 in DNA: TGCGCCAGCAGCCGAGGGGGGACAGGGGGACTCGAGCAGTACTTC. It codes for CASSRGGTGGLEQYF.

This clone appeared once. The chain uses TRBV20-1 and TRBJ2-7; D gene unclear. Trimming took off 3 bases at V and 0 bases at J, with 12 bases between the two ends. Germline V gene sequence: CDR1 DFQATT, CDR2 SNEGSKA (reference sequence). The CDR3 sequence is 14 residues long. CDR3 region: CSASQTVSSYEQYF. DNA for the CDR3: TGCAGTGCTAGTCAAACAGTTAGCTCCTACGAGCAGTACTTC.

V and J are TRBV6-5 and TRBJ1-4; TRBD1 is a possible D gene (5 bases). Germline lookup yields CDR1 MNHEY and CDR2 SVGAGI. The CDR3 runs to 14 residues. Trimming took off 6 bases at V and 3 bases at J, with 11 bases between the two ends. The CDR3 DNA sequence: TGTGCCAGCAGAAAAACAGGCGCTAATGAAAAACTGTTTTTT. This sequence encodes CASRKTGANEKLFF.

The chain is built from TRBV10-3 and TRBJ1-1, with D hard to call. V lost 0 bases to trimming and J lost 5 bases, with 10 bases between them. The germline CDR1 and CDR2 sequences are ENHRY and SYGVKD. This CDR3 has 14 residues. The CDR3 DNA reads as TGTGCCATCAGTGAGTCGACCGGGAGGACTGAAGCTTTCTTT. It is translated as CAISESTGRTEAFF.

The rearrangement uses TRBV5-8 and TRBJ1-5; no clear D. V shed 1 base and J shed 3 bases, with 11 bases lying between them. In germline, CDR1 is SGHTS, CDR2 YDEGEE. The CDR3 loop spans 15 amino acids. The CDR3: CASSLLLGHNQPQHF. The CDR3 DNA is TGTGCCAGCAGCTTGCTCCTTGGCCACAATCAGCCCCAGCATTTT. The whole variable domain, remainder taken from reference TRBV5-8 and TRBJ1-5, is EAGVTQSPTHLIKTRGQQATLRCSPISGHTSVYWYQQALGLGLQFLLWYDEGEERNRGNFPPRFSGRQFPNYSSELNVNALELEDSALYLCASSLLLGHNQPQHFGDGTRLSIL.

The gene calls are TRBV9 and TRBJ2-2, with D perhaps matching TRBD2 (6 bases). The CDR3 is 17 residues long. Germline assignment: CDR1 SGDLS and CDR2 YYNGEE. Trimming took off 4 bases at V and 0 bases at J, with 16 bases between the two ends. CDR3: CASSPTSLFANTGELFF. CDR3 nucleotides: TGTGCCAGCAGCCCAACTAGCTTGTTCGCGAACACCGGGGAGCTGTTTTTT. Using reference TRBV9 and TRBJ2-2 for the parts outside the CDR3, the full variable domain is DSGVTQTPKHLITATGQRVTLRCSPRSGDLSVYWYQQSLDQGLQFLIQYYNGEERAKGNILERFSAQQFPDLHSELNLSSLELGDSALYFCASSPTSLFANTGELFFGEGSRLTVL.

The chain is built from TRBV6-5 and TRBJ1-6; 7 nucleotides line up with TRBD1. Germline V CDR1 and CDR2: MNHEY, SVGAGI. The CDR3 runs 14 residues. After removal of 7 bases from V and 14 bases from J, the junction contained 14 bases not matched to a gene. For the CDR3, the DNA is TGTGCCAGCACCGGGGACAGTTGGCCGTATTCCCTCCACTTT. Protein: CASTGDSWPYSLHF.

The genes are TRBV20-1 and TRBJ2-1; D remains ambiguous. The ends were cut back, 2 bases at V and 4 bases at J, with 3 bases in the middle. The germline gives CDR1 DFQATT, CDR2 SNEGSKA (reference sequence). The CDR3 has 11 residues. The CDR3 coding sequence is TGCAGTGCTAGACAGTACAATGAGCAGTTCTTC. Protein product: CSARQYNEQFF.

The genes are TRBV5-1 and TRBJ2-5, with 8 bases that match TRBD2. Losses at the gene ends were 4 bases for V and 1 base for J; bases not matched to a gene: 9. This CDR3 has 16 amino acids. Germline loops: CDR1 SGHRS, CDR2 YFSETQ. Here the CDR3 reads CASSPQAAGGQETQYF. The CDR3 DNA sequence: TGCGCCAGCAGCCCACAGGCGGCGGGGGGCCAAGAGACCCAGTACTTC.

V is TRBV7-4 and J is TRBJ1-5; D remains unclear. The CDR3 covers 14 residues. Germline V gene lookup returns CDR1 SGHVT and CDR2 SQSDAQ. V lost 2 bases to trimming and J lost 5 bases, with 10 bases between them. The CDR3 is CASSLSLSYQPQHF. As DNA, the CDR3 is TGTGCCAGCAGCTTATCTCTTTCCTATCAGCCCCAGCATTTT.

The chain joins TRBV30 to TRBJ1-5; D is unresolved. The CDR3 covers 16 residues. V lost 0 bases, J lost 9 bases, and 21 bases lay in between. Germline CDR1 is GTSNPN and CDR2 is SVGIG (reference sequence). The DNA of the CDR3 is TGTGCCTGGAGTGTACCGTCGAACCCTTTAGCTCGGCCCCAGCATTTT. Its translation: CAWSVPSNPLARPQHF.

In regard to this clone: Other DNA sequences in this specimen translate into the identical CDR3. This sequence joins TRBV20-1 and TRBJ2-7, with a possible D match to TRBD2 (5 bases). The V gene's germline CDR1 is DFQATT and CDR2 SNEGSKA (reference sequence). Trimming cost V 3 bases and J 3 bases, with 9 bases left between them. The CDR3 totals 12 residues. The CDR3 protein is CSASRGGYEQYF. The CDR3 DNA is TGCAGTGCTAGTCGTGGAGGCTACGAGCAGTACTTC.

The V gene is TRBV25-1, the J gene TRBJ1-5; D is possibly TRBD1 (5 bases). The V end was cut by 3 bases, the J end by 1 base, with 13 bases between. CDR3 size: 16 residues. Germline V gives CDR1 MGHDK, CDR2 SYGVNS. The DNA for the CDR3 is TGTGCCAGCAGTGATTCGGACGGGGGGAGCAATCAGCCCCAGCATTTT. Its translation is CASSDSDGGSNQPQHF.

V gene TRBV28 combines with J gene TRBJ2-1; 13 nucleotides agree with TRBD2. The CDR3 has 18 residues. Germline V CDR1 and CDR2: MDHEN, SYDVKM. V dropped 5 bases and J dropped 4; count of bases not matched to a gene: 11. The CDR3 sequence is CASSPHLGLAGVYNEQFF. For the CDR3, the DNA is TGTGCCAGCAGTCCCCACCTAGGACTAGCGGGGGTATACAATGAGCAGTTCTTC.